This TCR beta chain was sequenced in a study of OX40 agonist ivuxolimab in advanced cancers. As for the study more broadly: Ivuxolimab was a fully human IgG2 agonistic monoclonal antibody targeting the costimulatory receptor OX40 (CD134). Intravenous ivuxolimab was administered to patients every 2 weeks at six dose levels: 0.01, 0.1, 0.3, 1.5, 3 and 10 mg/kg. Of the roughly 54 patients in dose escalation, about 20 had hepatocellular carcinoma, some 15 had melanoma, 9 had renal cell carcinoma and 9 had head and neck cancer. In the dose-escalation cohort, 82.7% of patients were male, and the mean age was roughly 60 years, with a range of 23 to 79. Patients were allowed to have had prior anti-PD-1, anti-PD-L1 or anti-CTLA-4 therapy, and around 41% of the dose-escalation patients had previously received checkpoint inhibitors. Three dose-escalation patients achieved partial responses, one with hepatocellular carcinoma and two with cutaneous melanoma. Peripheral TCRbeta sequencing aimed to test whether ivuxolimab altered TCR sequence diversity and caused clonal T-cell expansion. The paper covers the monotherapy dose-escalation part of the phase I ivuxolimab trial, which included N ≈ 50 patients.

The trim is 0 bases for V and 5 bases for J, with a gap of 7 bases between the germline ends. Including the terminal cysteine and phenylalanine, the CDR3 comprises 13 residues. Here the CDR3 DNA is all that survives: 39 bases in frame from base 1. The germline V gene encodes CDR1 SEHNR and CDR2 FQNEAQ (reference sequence). This clone was recorded once. Which antigen it targets is not known. Base quality data are lacking; no much larger clone is found one base away. The trial excluded patients who had a history of autoimmune disease or were on systemic immunosuppression. In every dose cohort, peripheral blood was drawn for TCR sequencing at baseline, cycle 4 day 1, and cycle 7 day 1. The samples were drawn from a first-in-human, open-label, multicenter phase I dose-escalation trial of ivuxolimab. Adults with locally advanced or metastatic head and neck squamous cell, hepatocellular, melanoma or renal cell carcinoma were enrolled in the trial. Before TCR sequencing, CD4+ T cells and CD8+ T cells were sorted from peripheral blood as separate populations.

Beyond this particular receptor, the publication reports: Low levels of normalized T-cell clonal expansion were also seen in some patients who did not respond. Which antigens the clonally expanded peripheral T cells were specific for was not determined. After ivuxolimab, more expanded clones were found on average in CD8+ T cells than in CD4+ T cells. Clonal expansion of both CD4+ and CD8+ blood T cells was observed from baseline to week 6 at doses 0.1 to 3.0 mg/kg. In partial responders in the 0.1-3.0 mg/kg groups, normalized peripheral clonal expansion was found to be among the lowest, especially among CD8+ T cells.

For sequencing of the TCRbeta CDR3 region, genomic DNA was extracted from the sorted cells. TCRbeta CDR3 regions were sequenced using the immunoSEQ Assay. Entries here come from immuneACCESS through TCRdb and include only in-frame sequences with V and J called. Some clones fail to appear in such tables; in the studies checked, an unresolved V gene covers under half of the shortfall, and the cause of the remainder is unknown. This sample gives over 70,000 clones in total; around 89% of them show up just once. 11% of the sample lies in the top ten. This TCR derives from an adult with an advanced solid tumor such as melanoma, head and neck, liver or kidney cancer. The rearrangement combines TRBV7-9 with TRBJ2-5, with the D gene not confidently named. This sample comprised CD4+ or CD8+ T cells sorted from blood, obtained in a trial of the OX40 agonist ivuxolimab. CDR3 reads: CASSLAEWETQYF. In nucleotides, the sequence is TGTGCCAGCAGCTTAGCGGAATGGGAGACCCAGTACTTC.